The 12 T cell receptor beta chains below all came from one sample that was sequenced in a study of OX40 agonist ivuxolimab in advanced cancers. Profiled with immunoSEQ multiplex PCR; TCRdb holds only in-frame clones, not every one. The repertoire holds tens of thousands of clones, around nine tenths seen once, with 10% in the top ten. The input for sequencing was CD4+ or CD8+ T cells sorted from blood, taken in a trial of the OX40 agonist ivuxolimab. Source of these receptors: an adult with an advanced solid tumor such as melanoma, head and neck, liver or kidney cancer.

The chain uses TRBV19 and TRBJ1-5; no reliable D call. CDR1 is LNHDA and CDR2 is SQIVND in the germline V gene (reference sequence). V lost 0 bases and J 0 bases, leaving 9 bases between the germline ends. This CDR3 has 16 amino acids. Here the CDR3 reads CASSIENILSNQPQHF. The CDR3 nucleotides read TGTGCCAGTAGTATAGAAAACATACTTAGCAATCAGCCCCAGCATTTT.

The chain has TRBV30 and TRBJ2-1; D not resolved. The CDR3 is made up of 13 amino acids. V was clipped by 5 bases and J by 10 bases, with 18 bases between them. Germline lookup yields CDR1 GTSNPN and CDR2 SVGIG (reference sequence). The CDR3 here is CAWGVDIAQEQFF. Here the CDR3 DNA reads TGTGCCTGGGGAGTGGATATCGCTCAAGAGCAGTTCTTC.

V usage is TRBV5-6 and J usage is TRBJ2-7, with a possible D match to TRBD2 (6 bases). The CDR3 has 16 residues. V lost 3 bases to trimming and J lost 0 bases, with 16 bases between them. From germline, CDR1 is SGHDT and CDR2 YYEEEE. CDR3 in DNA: TGTGCCAGCAGCTCAGACGACGGGGGATTCTCCTACGAGCAGTACTTC. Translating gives CASSSDDGGFSYEQYF. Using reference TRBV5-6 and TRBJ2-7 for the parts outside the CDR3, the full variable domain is DAGVTQSPTHLIKTRGQQVTLRCSPKSGHDTVSWYQQALGQGPQFIFQYYEEEERQRGNFPDRFSGHQFPNYSSELNVNALLLGDSALYLCASSSDDGGFSYEQYFGPGTRLTVT.

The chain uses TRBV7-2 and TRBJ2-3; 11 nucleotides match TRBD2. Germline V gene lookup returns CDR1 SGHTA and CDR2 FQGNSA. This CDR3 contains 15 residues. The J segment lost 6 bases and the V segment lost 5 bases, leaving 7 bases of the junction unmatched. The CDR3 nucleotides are TGTGCCAGCAGCCAAACTAGCGGGAGCAGGGATACGCAGTATTTT. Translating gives CASSQTSGSRDTQYF.

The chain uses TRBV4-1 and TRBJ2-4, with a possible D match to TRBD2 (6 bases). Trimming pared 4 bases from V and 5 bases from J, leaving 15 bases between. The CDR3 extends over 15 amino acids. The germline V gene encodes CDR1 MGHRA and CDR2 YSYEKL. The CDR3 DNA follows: TGCGCCAGCAGCCCACTAGCAATCTACGAAAACATTCAGTACTTC. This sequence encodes CASSPLAIYENIQYF.

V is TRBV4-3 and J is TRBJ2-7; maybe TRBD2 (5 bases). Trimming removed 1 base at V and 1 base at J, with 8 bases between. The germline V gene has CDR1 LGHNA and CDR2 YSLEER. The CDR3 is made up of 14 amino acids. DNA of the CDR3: TGCGCCAGCAGCCAAGGCCGGGGTTCCTACGAGCAGTACTTC. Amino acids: CASSQGRGSYEQYF.

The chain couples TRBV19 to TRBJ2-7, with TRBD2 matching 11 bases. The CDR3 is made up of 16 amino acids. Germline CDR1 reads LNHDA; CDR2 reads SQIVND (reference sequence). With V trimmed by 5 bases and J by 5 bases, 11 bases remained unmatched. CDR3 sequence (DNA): TGTGCCAGTAGTTTAGCGGGAGGGCCGGTGAAAGACGAGCAGTACTTC. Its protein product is CASSLAGGPVKDEQYF. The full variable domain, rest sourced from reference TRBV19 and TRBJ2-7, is DGGITQSPKYLFRKEGQNVTLSCEQNLNHDAMYWYRQDPGQGLRLIYYSQIVNDFQKGDIAEGYSVSREKKESFPLTVTSAQKNPTAFYLCASSLAGGPVKDEQYFGPGTRLTVT.

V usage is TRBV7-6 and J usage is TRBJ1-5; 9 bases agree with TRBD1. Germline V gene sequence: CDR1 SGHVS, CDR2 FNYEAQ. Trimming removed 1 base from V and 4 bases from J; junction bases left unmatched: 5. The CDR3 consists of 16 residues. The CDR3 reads CASSLEVQGANQPQHF. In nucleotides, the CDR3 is TGTGCCAGCAGCTTAGAGGTACAGGGGGCGAATCAGCCCCAGCATTTT. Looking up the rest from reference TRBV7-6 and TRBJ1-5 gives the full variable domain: GAGVSQSPRYKVTKRGQDVALRCDPISGHVSLYWYRQALGQGPEFLTYFNYEAQQDKSGLPNDRFSAERPEGSISTLTIQRTEQRDSAMYRCASSLEVQGANQPQHFGDGTRLSIL.

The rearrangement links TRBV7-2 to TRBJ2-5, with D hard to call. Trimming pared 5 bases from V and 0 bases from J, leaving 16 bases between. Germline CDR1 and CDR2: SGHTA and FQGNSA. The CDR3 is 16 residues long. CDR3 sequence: CASSARTDADQETQYF. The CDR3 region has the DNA TGTGCCAGCAGCGCCAGAACGGACGCGGACCAAGAGACCCAGTACTTC.

CDR3 residues: CASRTGTGHQETQYF. CDR3 nucleotides: TGTGCCAGCAGAACAGGGACAGGCCACCAAGAGACCCAGTACTTC. The chain employs TRBV7-8 and TRBJ2-5, with 8 nucleotides matching TRBD1. The V and J ends lost 6 bases and 0 bases, in that order; junction bases with no gene match: 6. The CDR3 is 15 amino acids. From germline, CDR1 is SGHVS and CDR2 FQNEAQ.

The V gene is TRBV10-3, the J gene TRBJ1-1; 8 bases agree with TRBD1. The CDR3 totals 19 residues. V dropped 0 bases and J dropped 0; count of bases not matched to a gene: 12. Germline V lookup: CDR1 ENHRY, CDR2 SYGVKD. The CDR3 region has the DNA TGTGCCATCAGTGAGTCGGGAGACAGGGGCGGCAAAATGAACACTGAAGCTTTCTTT. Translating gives CAISESGDRGGKMNTEAFF.

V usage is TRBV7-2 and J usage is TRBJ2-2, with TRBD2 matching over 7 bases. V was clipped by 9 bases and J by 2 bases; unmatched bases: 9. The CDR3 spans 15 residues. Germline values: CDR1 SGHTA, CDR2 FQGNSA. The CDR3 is CASPGGGPNTGELFF. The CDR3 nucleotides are TGTGCCAGTCCGGGCGGGGGACCAAACACCGGGGAGCTGTTTTTT.